This TCR beta chain was retrieved from a study of technical replicates of blood from a few donors. Here immunoSEQ multiplex PCR was the method, and the copy in TCRdb shows in-frame clones only, minus some. Of about 97,000 clones in the sample, approximately 95% are singletons; the top ten hold 0.25% to 0.35%. Trimming took 4 bases from V and 0 from J; bases not matched to a gene: 4. Germline assignment: CDR1 MGHRA and CDR2 YSYEKL. The CDR3 totals 18 residues. The TCR comes from a human donor in good health. This chain connects TRBV4-1 to TRBJ2-1; 15 bases align to TRBD2. What was sequenced was T cells isolated from PBMCs. The CDR3 spells CASSRPGLAGGSYNEQFF. Here the CDR3 DNA reads TGCGCCAGCAGCCGACCGGGACTAGCGGGAGGCTCCTACAATGAGCAGTTCTTC.